A single T cell receptor beta chain is shown here with its context. Its specificity is unknown. UMI-tagged TRB cDNA libraries were built via 5' RACE. TCRdb reanalyzed the 5' RACE reads, giving one entry per CDR3 protein sequence and no DNA. Its listing shows 43,000 or so distinct CDR3 sequences. The data derive from a study of CXCR3-negative and CXCR3-positive naive CD8 T cells. Study results and caveats: Expression of CXCR3 was partially reduced after cryopreservation, and fresh PBMCs were used in most assays.

The CDR3 length is 13 residues. CDR1 and CDR2 from the germline V gene are SQVTM and ANQGSEA. V and J are TRBV29-1 and TRBJ2-7; TCRdb designates TRBD2, a call that cannot be tested without DNA. Material: naive CXCR3- CD8+ T cells from blood. Described subset: CD45RO-CCR7+CD27+CD95- naive CD8+ T cells lacking CXCR3 (TNR3-). The sequence derives from a human donor in good health. Some clones in this sample may be carry-over from other donors' samples. The chain's CDR3 is CSVKPSGTYEQYF.